The sequence of this TCR beta chain was determined in a study of blood T cell repertoires in COVID-19. Profiled with immunoSEQ multiplex PCR; TCRdb holds only in-frame clones, not every one. The sample has around 390,000 clones; 87% are singletons. Trimming took off 2 bases at V and 7 bases at J, with 11 bases between the two ends. The germline gives CDR1 MNHNY, CDR2 SVGAGI (reference sequence). CDR3 length: 14 residues. The V gene is TRBV6-6, the J gene TRBJ1-4; a weak D match, TRBD1 (5 bases). This receptor was identified in a woman aged 45-60 years who had recovered from COVID-19. Material for sequencing was PBMCs or T cells enriched from blood (not recorded which). The CDR3 sequence: CASSYAGGGEKLFF. CDR3 coding DNA: TGTGCCAGCAGTTACGCGGGGGGTGGTGAAAAACTGTTTTTT.